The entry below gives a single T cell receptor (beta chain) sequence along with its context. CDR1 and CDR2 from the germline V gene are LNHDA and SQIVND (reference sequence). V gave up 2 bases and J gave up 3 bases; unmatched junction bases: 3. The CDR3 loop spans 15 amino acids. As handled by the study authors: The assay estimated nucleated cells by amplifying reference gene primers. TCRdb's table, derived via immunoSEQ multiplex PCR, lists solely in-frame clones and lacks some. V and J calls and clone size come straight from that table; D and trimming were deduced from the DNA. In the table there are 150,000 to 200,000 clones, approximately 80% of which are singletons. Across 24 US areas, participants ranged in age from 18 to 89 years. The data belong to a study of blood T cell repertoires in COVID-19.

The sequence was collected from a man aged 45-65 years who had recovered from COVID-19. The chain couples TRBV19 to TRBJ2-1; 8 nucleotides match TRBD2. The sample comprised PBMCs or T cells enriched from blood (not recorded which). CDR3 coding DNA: TGTGCCAGTAGTATAAGTAGCGGGATCTACAATGAGCAGTTCTTC. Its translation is CASSISSGIYNEQFF.